This T cell receptor beta chain was identified in a study of tumor and adjacent non-tumor tissue in lung cancer. V shed 8 bases and J 7 bases; nucleotides not matched to a gene: 9. The CDR3 sequence is 13 residues long. The library came from three nested PCR rounds adapted from ARM-PCR protocols. TCRdb independently ran MiXCR on the multiplex PCR reads; one entry per CDR3 protein. In the table there are 220,000 or so distinct CDR3 sequences, about 76% of which are singletons. The template was RNA from unsorted bulk tissue. Between August and November 2014, newly diagnosed, chemotherapy-naive lung cancer patients underwent thoracic surgery in China. Only a few counts were recorded for this clonotype. Its matching antigen is unknown. Findings and limits, study-wide: TCR diversity was significantly greater in tumor than normal lung tissue. Normal lung showed higher cumulative top 100 clone frequency than tumor. Shorter survival was associated with higher TCR diversity in tumors.

The chain links TRBV12-3 or TRBV12-4 to TRBJ2-3; 7 nucleotides match TRBD2. The specimen sequenced was lung tumor tissue. The clonotype comes from a man aged 55 to 70 with non-small cell lung cancer. The CDR3 loop is CASHRGDVNTQYF. In nucleotides, the CDR3 is TGTGCCAGCCATCGGGGGGACGTGAATACGCAGTATTTT.